This T cell receptor (beta chain) was identified in a study of memory CD4+ T cells and cytomegalovirus serostatus. General observations from the study: CD4+ memory repertoires contained 67 of 164 reported CMV TCRbeta sequences. Suggested: most of the CMV-linked TCR signature lies in CD4+ memory cells.

About this clone: Its antigen is unknown.

Generated by immunoSEQ multiplex PCR, the TCRdb table keeps only in-frame clones and is missing some. The sample comprises tens of thousands of clones, less than 85% of which are singletons, and 0.5% rests with the top ten. The CDR3 is 15 residues long. Germline CDR1 is SGHTA and CDR2 is FQGNSA. With V trimmed by 2 bases and J by 4 bases, 5 bases remained unmatched. Single viable CD3+CD4+CD8-CD45RO+ cells were sorted as the memory CD4+ T cells. Donors' CMV status reflects serum IgG against pp150, pp28, p38, p52. Total CD4+ T cells were enriched by CD4 positive selection. The sequencing sample was made of memory CD4+ T cells from blood. This TCR was sampled from an adult in good health and CMV-seronegative. Some clones in this sample may be carry-over from other donors' samples. The chain couples TRBV7-2 to TRBJ2-3, with 8 bases matching TRBD2. The CDR3 reads CASSLQAGASDTQYF. The CDR3 region has the DNA TGTGCCAGCAGCTTACAAGCGGGAGCTTCAGATACGCAGTATTTT.